This T cell receptor (beta chain) was identified in a study of beta chain features in type 1 diabetes. Study-wide results and caveats: It was not settled here whether HLA type affects TCRB rearrangement. Across all four CD4+ subsets, people with type 1 diabetes showed modestly shorter TCRB CDR3s.

The authors reverse transcribed all of the isolated RNA, so sequencing captured expressed TCRB transcripts. The table came from immunoSEQ multiplex PCR; TCRdb's copy has only in-frame clones and leaves some out. The sample yields roughly 250,000 clones, roughly 21% seen once. The CDR3 runs 13 residues. Germline values: CDR1 SQVTM, CDR2 ANQGSEA. V trimming: 3 bases; J trimming: 3 bases; junction bases outside the gene matches: 3. Every participating donor gave one draw, a heparinised blood sample averaging around 0.11 L. Naive, central memory, regulatory and stem cell-like memory cells within the CD4+ compartment were sorted using CD45RO/CCR7/CD25/CD127/CD95/CD27. Sorting produced populations that all topped 95% purity. On this clone itself: Its specificity is not known.

The TCR comes from a woman aged 40 to 55 with type 1 diabetes. The specimen was naive CD4+ T cells from blood. This chain connects TRBV29-1 to TRBJ2-3; 7 nucleotides line up with TRBD1. CDR3 in amino acids: CSVDGTVTDTQYF. CDR3 DNA sequence: TGCAGCGTTGATGGGACAGTTACAGATACGCAGTATTTT.